These 20 T cell receptor beta chains were all obtained from the same sample, sequenced in a study of cytomegalovirus exposure and HLA in healthy donors. The PCR had 60 Vbeta and 13 Jbeta primers. Data came from immunoSEQ multiplex PCR; TCRdb stores just in-frame clones and leaves some out. The sample carries about 150,000 clones, under 85% recorded once. Specimen: PBMCs. These receptors were obtained from a man in his late teens or twenties in good health and CMV-seronegative.

The sample holds one count of this clone. V and J are TRBV30 and TRBJ2-1, with TRBD2 matching 12 bases. The J segment lost 3 bases and the V segment lost 2 bases, leaving 5 bases of the junction unmatched. Germline values: CDR1 GTSNPN, CDR2 SVGIG (reference sequence). CDR3 size: 16 residues. The DNA of the CDR3 is TGTGCCTGGAGTCGGGGGGGACTAGCGGGCTACAATGAGCAGTTCTTC. Protein sequence: CAWSRGGLAGYNEQFF.

The J gene is TRBJ2-3, the V gene TRBV5-1; the match to TRBD1 covers 8 bases. The V gene end was trimmed by 0 bases and the J gene end by 6 bases; junction bases not matched to a gene: 6. CDR1 SGHRS and CDR2 YFSETQ come from the germline V gene. There are 15 residues in the CDR3. The CDR3 DNA reads as TGCGCCAGCAGCTTGGGACAGGGGCCCTCGGATACGCAGTATTTT. It yields the protein CASSLGQGPSDTQYF.

The CDR3 DNA follows: TGCGCCAGCAGCCAAGATCCACTAACCACCTACGAGCAGTACTTC. Translated, it gives CASSQDPLTTYEQYF. This chain joins TRBV4-3 and TRBJ2-7, with unresolved D. The length of the CDR3 is 15 residues. CDR1 LGHNA and CDR2 YSLEER come from the germline V gene. With 0 bases removed from V and 2 bases from J, the gap between germline ends came to 11 bases.

There are a few counts of this clone. The CDR3 bases are TGTGCCAGCAGTCAAACCTACGAGCAGTACTTC. Protein product: CASSQTYEQYF. The J gene is TRBJ2-7, the V gene TRBV2; D is uncertain. Germline loops: CDR1 SNHLY, CDR2 FYNNEI. CDR3 length: 11 amino acids. Trimming left V 5 bases short and J 2 bases short, with 4 bases between.

This clone was detected only once. The chain combines TRBV5-1 with TRBJ2-3, with TRBD2 identical over 7 bases. V lost 3 bases, J lost 3 bases, and 7 bases stayed unmatched. Germline CDR1 and CDR2: SGHRS and YFSETQ. The CDR3 length is 15 residues. CDR3: CASSWWGEGTDTQYF. The CDR3 coding sequence is TGCGCCAGCAGCTGGTGGGGGGAGGGAACAGATACGCAGTATTTT.

This chain connects TRBV4-1 to TRBJ2-5; no reliable D call. There are 15 residues in the CDR3. From germline, CDR1 is MGHRA and CDR2 YSYEKL. Between the trimmed V and J ends, which lost 1 base and 7 bases, there was a span of 16 bases. The CDR3 coding sequence is TGCGCCAGCAGCCAAGGAACAGCTACTTCTGGGACCCAGTACTTC. This codes for CASSQGTATSGTQYF.

The chain is built from TRBV6-1 and TRBJ2-4; the D is unclear. The V gene's germline CDR1 is MNHNS and CDR2 SASEGT. V shed 0 bases and J shed 0 bases, with 12 bases lying between them. The CDR3 is 17 amino acids. The CDR3 region is CASSEATGSLAKNIQYF. The DNA for the CDR3 is TGTGCCAGCAGTGAAGCGACGGGTTCCTTAGCCAAAAACATTCAGTACTTC.

The CDR3 loop is CASSFRGNEQYF. Here the CDR3 DNA reads TGCGCCAGCAGCTTCAGGGGGAACGAGCAGTACTTC. This chain connects TRBV5-1 to TRBJ2-5; TRBD1 agrees at 7 bases. Matching the DNA end better, TRBJ2-7 makes the J call doubtful. This CDR3 is 12 amino acids long. The germline CDR1 and CDR2 sequences are SGHRS and YFSETQ.

The chain combines TRBV19 with TRBJ1-6, with 9 bases matching TRBD1. J lost 7 bases, V lost 4 bases, and 2 bases had no gene match. CDR1 is LNHDA and CDR2 is SQIVND in the germline V gene (reference sequence). The length of the CDR3 is 14 residues. The DNA for the CDR3 is TGTGCCAGTAGTAGCACAGGGGGCAATTCACCCCTCCACTTT. Encoded protein: CASSSTGGNSPLHF.

The sample holds a few counts of this clone. This chain connects TRBV18 to TRBJ2-7, with TRBD1 matching 7 bases. The germline gives CDR1 KGHSH, CDR2 LQKENI. The V segment lost 5 bases and the J segment 4 bases; nucleotides outside the gene matches: 11. The CDR3 is 15 residues long. CDR3 loop: CASSTGQKPFYEQYV. The CDR3 coding sequence is TGTGCCAGCTCAACGGGACAGAAACCTTTTTACGAGCAGTACGTC.

The chain employs TRBV10-1 and TRBJ2-4; unclear D gene. This CDR3 is built from 13 residues. The ends were cut back, 3 bases at V and 9 bases at J, with 12 bases in the middle. The germline CDR1 and CDR2 sequences are WNHNN and SYGVQD (reference sequence). As DNA, the CDR3 is TGCGCCAGCAGTGATTACCTTACGAGCATTCAGTACTTC. As protein: CASSDYLTSIQYF.

CDR3 DNA: TGTGCCAGCAGCCCCCGACCACAGGGAGATACGCAGTATTTT. Encoded protein: CASSPRPQGDTQYF. The rearrangement joins TRBV21-1 to TRBJ2-3; the D call TRBD1 from the table was never checked on the DNA. TRBV21-1 is recorded as a pseudogene. The CDR3 has 14 amino acids.

Regarding this clone: Mismatch with germline at one junction end may stem from a read error. This sequence joins TRBV5-4 and TRBJ2-6, with D maybe TRBD1 (5 bases). Looked up from germline, CDR1 is SGHNT and CDR2 is YYREEE (reference sequence). The CDR3 totals 15 residues. The CDR3 protein is CASSLFLSGANGLTF. As DNA, the CDR3 is TGTGCCAGCAGCTTGTTCCTCTCTGGGGCCAACGGCCTGACTTTC.

V gene TRBV6-4 combines with J gene TRBJ1-2; D uncertain. This CDR3 has 11 residues. The germline V gene encodes CDR1 MRHNA and CDR2 SNTAGT. Trimming removed 5 bases from V and 5 bases from J, with 6 bases in between. The CDR3 bases are TGTGCCAGCAGTCAGAAATATGGCTACACCTTC. It specifies CASSQKYGYTF.

This chain joins TRBV6-5 and TRBJ1-2; D is possibly TRBD1 (5 bases). Germline CDR1 MNHEY, CDR2 SVGAGI. Trimming pared 2 bases from V and 13 bases from J, leaving 14 bases between. This CDR3 has 12 amino acids. In DNA form, the CDR3 reads TGTGCCAGCAGTTACAGCGGGACCGCTTTCACCTTC. It is translated as CASSYSGTAFTF.

This chain joins TRBV4-1 and TRBJ1-1; 8 nucleotides line up with TRBD1. Germline V lookup: CDR1 MGHRA, CDR2 YSYEKL. V was pared by 0 bases and J by 4 bases, with 7 bases of the junction left unmatched. This CDR3 is 16 amino acids long. CDR3 sequence (DNA): TGCGCCAGCAGCCAAGATCGGGGGACAGGTTCCACTGAAGCTTTCTTT. Translating gives CASSQDRGTGSTEAFF.

The genes are TRBV5-6 and TRBJ2-3, with D possibly TRBD2 on 5 matching bases. The CDR3 covers 15 residues. From germline, CDR1 is SGHDT and CDR2 YYEEEE. The V end lost 4 bases, the J end lost 4 bases, and 16 bases lay between the germline ends. DNA for the CDR3: TGTGCCAGCAGCGCCAGCGGAAGCGGCGCAGATACGCAGTATTTT. As protein: CASSASGSGADTQYF.

The V and J genes are TRBV2 and TRBJ2-1; 13 bases fit TRBD2. Per germline, CDR1 SNHLY and CDR2 FYNNEI. The CDR3 loop spans 16 amino acids. J was trimmed by 8 bases and V by 1 base; bases with no gene match: 5. In DNA, the CDR3 is TGTGCCAGCAGTGAAGGGACTAGCGGGGGCATCCATGAGCAGTTCTTC. Protein product: CASSEGTSGGIHEQFF.

This chain uses TRBV19 with TRBJ1-2, with a tentative D call TRBD1 (6 bases). V lost 9 bases and J lost 1, with 12 bases in between. This CDR3 is 13 amino acids long. In germline, CDR1 is LNHDA, CDR2 SQIVND (reference sequence). The CDR3 reads CASHRDDNYGYTF. Here the CDR3 DNA reads TGTGCCAGCCACAGGGACGATAACTATGGCTACACCTTC.

This clone was seen a handful of times. The rearrangement uses TRBV30 and TRBJ1-1; 7 nucleotides agree with TRBD1. The germline V gene has CDR1 GTSNPN and CDR2 SVGIG (reference sequence). With V trimmed by 1 base and J by 0 bases, 5 bases remained unmatched. The CDR3 is 15 residues long. The CDR3 here is CAWSGIDRVNTEAFF. The CDR3 coding sequence is TGTGCCTGGAGTGGGATAGACAGGGTGAACACTGAAGCTTTCTTT. The full variable domain, with the rest looked up from reference TRBV30 and TRBJ1-1, is SQTIHQWPATLVQPVGSPLSLECTVEGTSNPNLYWYRQAAGRGLQLLFYSVGIGQISSEVPQNLSASRPQDRQFILSSKKLLLSDSGFYLCAWSGIDRVNTEAFFGQGTRLTVV.